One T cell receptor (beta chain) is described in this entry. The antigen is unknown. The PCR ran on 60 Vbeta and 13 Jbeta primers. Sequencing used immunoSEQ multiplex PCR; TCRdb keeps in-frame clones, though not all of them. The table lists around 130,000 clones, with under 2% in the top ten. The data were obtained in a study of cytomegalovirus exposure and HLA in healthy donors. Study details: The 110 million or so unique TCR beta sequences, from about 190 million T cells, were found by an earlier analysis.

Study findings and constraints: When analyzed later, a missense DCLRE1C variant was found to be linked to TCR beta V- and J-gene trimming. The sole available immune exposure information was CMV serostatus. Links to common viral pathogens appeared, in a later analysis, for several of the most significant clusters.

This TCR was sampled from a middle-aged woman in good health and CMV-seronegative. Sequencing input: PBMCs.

Written as DNA, the CDR3 is TGTGCCAGTATCACAACAGGGGCTCAGGGAGGCTACACCTTC. This codes for CASITTGAQGGYTF. V usage is TRBV19 and J usage is TRBJ1-2; TRBD1 agrees at 7 bases. Germline values: CDR1 LNHDA, CDR2 SQIVND (reference sequence). This CDR3 has 14 amino acids. The ends lost 7 bases at V and 8 bases at J; junction bases unmatched: 13.